The clone carrying this T cell receptor beta chain has a handful of counts. Its matching antigen is unknown. Amplified TCR beta CDR3 regions came from RNA transcripts. The HTBI primer set served for first-round RT-PCR of the TCR CDR3. Each CDR3 protein is one row after TCRdb ran MiXCR on the multiplex PCR reads. In the table there are some 650,000 distinct CDR3 sequences, about a sixth of which are singletons. Per germline, CDR1 LGHDT and CDR2 YNNKEL (reference sequence). J gave up 0 bases and V 1 base, and 6 bases lay outside the gene matches. This CDR3 comprises 17 residues. Duration under 3 months, a NOSPECS grade of at least 4, and a Clinical Activity Score of at least 3 characterized the ophthalmopathy patients. Patients with uncontrolled infections, other autoimmune diseases, pregnancy or lactation were excluded. The data originate from a study of T cells in Graves' hyperthyroidism and ophthalmopathy. Findings and limits, study-wide: The model anticipated ophthalmopathy a median about 7 months pre-onset. In the analysis, a 13 V-J model separated ophthalmopathy from stable hyperthyroidism.

The chain links TRBV3-1 to TRBJ1-5; the match to TRBD1 covers 7 bases. Input material: blood. This sequence was found in a woman aged 40 to 49 with Graves' ophthalmopathy. The DNA of the CDR3 is TGTGCCAGCAGCCAAGGGGGCAGGGGGAATAGCAATCAGCCCCAGCATTTT. Its protein product is CASSQGGRGNSNQPQHF.